Each of the 11 T cell receptor beta chains below was sequenced from the same sample in a study of T-cell memory formation after mild COVID-19 (dated by TCRdb to the early 2020s). Libraries were made using 5' RACE. The listed sequencing device is Illumina NovaSeq 6000. Using fastp trimming at Q25 and MiXCR clonotype assembly, TCRdb reanalyzed the public sequencing data and kept in-frame beta chains. CDR3 protein duplicates are merged, each entry listing the most common genes and DNA. The table for this sample lists fewer than 450,000 distinct CDR3 sequences; around 21% of them were counted only once. The ten largest make up roughly an eighth of the sample. The material sequenced was PBMCs or a T cell subset sorted from them (not recorded which). The receptors come from an adult woman who had mild COVID-19 (a few samples of this study predate the infection). The sample titles of this study are shuffled in the database, so cell type and time point are left out; the donor was told from shared clones.

This clonotype was seen a few times. The rearrangement uses TRBV7-9 and TRBJ2-2; 14 bases align to TRBD2. The CDR3 sequence is 17 residues long. V lost 4 bases and J lost 6; bases outside the gene matches: 7. Germline V gene lookup returns CDR1 SEHNR and CDR2 FQNEAQ (reference sequence). CDR3 in amino acids: CASSSPGTSGRAGELFF. In nucleotides, the CDR3 is TGTGCCAGCAGCTCACCCGGGACTAGCGGGAGAGCCGGGGAGCTGTTTTTT.

This clonotype was seen more than once but under ten times. The gene calls are TRBV18 and TRBJ1-1, with a tentative D call TRBD1 (5 bases). The CDR3 contains 15 residues. The V and J ends lost 5 bases and 4 bases respectively, with 17 bases between them. Germline V gene lookup returns CDR1 KGHSH and CDR2 LQKENI. CDR3 coding DNA: TGTGCCAGCTCATCAGCCGGGACGGCCATCACTGAAGCTTTCTTT. Amino acids: CASSSAGTAITEAFF.

V usage is TRBV7-8 and J usage is TRBJ2-2; a weak D match, TRBD1 (7 bases). Looked up from germline, CDR1 is SGHVS and CDR2 is FQNEAQ. With 5 bases removed from V and 1 base from J, the gap between germline ends came to 11 bases. The CDR3 has 15 amino acids. CDR3 protein: CASSNQGGNTGELFF. CDR3 in DNA: TGTGCCAGCAGCAACCAGGGGGGGAACACCGGGGAGCTGTTTTTT.

This clonotype has more than one count but fewer than ten. The genes are TRBV5-1 and TRBJ1-1; D possibly corresponds to TRBD1 (5 bases). The V and J ends lost 2 bases and 3 bases respectively, with 11 bases between them. The CDR3 runs 14 residues. Germline V gene lookup returns CDR1 SGHRS and CDR2 YFSETQ. The CDR3 DNA sequence: TGCGCCAGCAGCTTCGTCGGGGGGTACACTGAAGCTTTCTTT. It yields the protein CASSFVGGYTEAFF.

This clonotype has just a few counts. The CDR3 is CASSVQGWETQYF. CDR3 sequence (DNA): TGTGCCAGTAGTGTTCAGGGATGGGAGACCCAGTACTTC. This sequence joins TRBV19 and TRBJ2-5; D is perhaps TRBD1 (5 bases). This CDR3 is 13 amino acids long. The V gene's germline CDR1 is LNHDA and CDR2 SQIVND (reference sequence). The V gene lost 5 bases and the J gene lost 5 bases, with 12 bases spanning the gap.

The chain recombines TRBV5-1 with TRBJ2-3, with TRBD1 identical over 8 bases. CDR3 length: 16 amino acids. V shed 4 bases and J 5 bases; nucleotides not matched to a gene: 12. Germline loops: CDR1 SGHRS, CDR2 YFSETQ. The CDR3: CASSPRIDRGVDTQYF. The CDR3 region has the DNA TGCGCCAGCAGCCCCCGGATAGACAGGGGTGTAGATACGCAGTATTTT.

This sequence joins TRBV7-3 and TRBJ2-5; D not certain. This CDR3 comprises 14 residues. The V and J ends lost 0 bases and 3 bases respectively, with 8 bases between them. CDR1 SGHTA and CDR2 FQGTGA come from the germline V gene. CDR3 bases: TGTGCCAGCAGCTTAACTGTGAAAGAAGAGACCCAGTACTTC. Its translation: CASSLTVKEETQYF. Full variable domain (remainder filled in from reference TRBV7-3 and TRBJ2-5): GAGVSQTPSNKVTEKGKYVELRCDPISGHTALYWYRQSLGQGPEFLIYFQGTGAADDSGLPNDRFFAVRPEGSVSTLKIQRTERGDSAVYLCASSLTVKEETQYFGPGTRLLVL.

This chain joins TRBV10-3 and TRBJ2-5; unclear D gene. V lost 2 bases to trimming and J lost 5 bases, with 6 bases between them. The germline CDR1 and CDR2 sequences are ENHRY and SYGVKD. This CDR3 is built from 12 residues. CDR3 coding DNA: TGTGCCATCAGTGAGAGGCAGGAGACCCAGTACTTC. Residues: CAISERQETQYF.

This clonotype was detected only a few times. V and J are TRBV6-2 or TRBV6-3 and TRBJ1-5; maybe TRBD1 (6 bases). The CDR3 loop spans 16 amino acids. The ends were cut back, 8 bases at V and 2 bases at J, with 19 bases in the middle. Germline CDR1 is MNHEY and CDR2 is SVGEGT. The CDR3 DNA reads as TGTGCCAGCGGAAACGCAGCGGGGGGCGGCAATCAGCCCCAGCATTTT. It specifies CASGNAAGGGNQPQHF.

This clonotype was seen more than once but under ten times. V usage is TRBV12-3 or TRBV12-4 and J usage is TRBJ2-1; TRBD2 agrees at 9 bases. The CDR3 covers 17 residues. V was pared by 5 bases and J by 0 bases, with 8 bases of the junction left unmatched. The chain's CDR3 is CASSPNPGLASYNEQFF. The CDR3, as DNA: TGTGCCAGCAGTCCCAACCCGGGACTAGCCTCCTACAATGAGCAGTTCTTC.

The rearrangement links TRBV29-1 to TRBJ2-5; 12 bases are a match to TRBD2. The V gene's germline CDR1 is SQVTM and CDR2 ANQGSEA. The CDR3 is 16 residues long. V lost 4 bases, J lost 4 bases, and 10 bases stayed unmatched. CDR3 sequence reads: CSVVPSGGVFPETQYF. CDR3 bases: TGCAGCGTTGTTCCTAGCGGGGGGGTCTTTCCAGAGACCCAGTACTTC.